Described below is a single T cell receptor (beta chain) sequence and its context. This record comes from a study of T cells in Graves' hyperthyroidism and ophthalmopathy. Per the germline V gene, CDR1 is SGHRS and CDR2 is YFSETQ. CDR3 length: 15 amino acids. The V gene end was trimmed by 5 bases and the J gene end by 6 bases; junction bases not matched to a gene: 10. Amplified regions were TCR beta CDR3 sequences from RNA transcripts. TCR CDR3 regions were first amplified by RT-PCR with HTBI primers. TCRdb re-analysed the multiplex PCR reads in MiXCR, keeping a single row per CDR3 protein. This sample has about 560,000 distinct CDR3 sequences, with less than 15% found just once.

This sequence originates from a woman aged 40 to 50 with Graves' hyperthyroidism. The source material was blood. The V call is TRBV5-1, the J call TRBJ2-1; TRBD2 agrees at 8 bases. For the CDR3, the DNA is TGCGCCAGCAGACCGACCGGGACTAGGACCAATGAGCAGTTCTTC. It is translated as CASRPTGTRTNEQFF.